This TCR beta chain was sequenced for a study of shared clonotypes between healthy human individuals. The repertoire was sequenced with immunoSEQ multiplex PCR; TCRdb's copy has only in-frame clones and lacks some. In the table there are 750,000 to 1,000,000 clones, over 90% of which are singletons. This CDR3 is 15 amino acids long. The germline V gene encodes CDR1 MGHRA and CDR2 YSYEKL. Germline trimming cut 3 bases from V and 4 bases from J; bases unmatched to any gene: 5. CD45RO-negative cells were positively selected for CCR7, leaving out terminally differentiated effector memory CD45RA+ cells. Sequencing was carried out using naive CD8+ T cells sorted from blood. The clonotype originates from a young man in good health. The gene calls are TRBV4-1 and TRBJ2-1, with TRBD2 matching 8 bases. As DNA, the CDR3 is TGCGCCAGCAGCCAGGCCCGGGAGGGTTACAATGAGCAGTTCTTC. Amino acids: CASSQAREGYNEQFF.